Below are 10 T cell receptor beta chains sequenced from a single sample in a study of response to subunit inactivated influenza vaccine. TCRdb passed the RT-PCR reads through MiXCR, listing each CDR3 protein once. The table lists 650,000 to 800,000 distinct CDR3 sequences, approximately 15% of them singletons. This sample comprised PBMCs from blood, obtained roughly 2 weeks before vaccination. The receptors were gathered from a man in his fifties or sixties who received an inactivated influenza vaccine.

Only a few counts were recorded for this clonotype. The chain uses TRBV20-1 and TRBJ2-7; D remains unclear. This CDR3 has 12 residues. The germline V gene encodes CDR1 DFQATT and CDR2 SNEGSKA (reference sequence). The V and J ends lost 1 base and 2 bases respectively, with 6 bases between them. CDR3 coding DNA: TGCAGTGCTAGAGTCGAGACCTACGAGCAGTACTTC. Translated: CSARVETYEQYF.

The chain couples TRBV20-1 to TRBJ2-1, with TRBD1 as a possible D gene (5 bases). The CDR3 is 12 residues long. Germline CDR1 and CDR2: DFQATT and SNEGSKA (reference sequence). Trimming stripped 4 bases from V and 4 bases from J, with 8 bases between. CDR3 region: CSAKDTYNEQFF. CDR3 DNA: TGCAGTGCTAAGGACACTTACAATGAGCAGTTCTTC.

The rearrangement uses TRBV10-3 and TRBJ1-6; D might be TRBD1 (5 bases). Germline CDR1 is ENHRY and CDR2 is SYGVKD. V shed 3 bases and J shed 7 bases, with 16 bases lying between them. The CDR3 has 16 residues. CDR3 residues: CAISDTGVLGNSPLHF. CDR3 nucleotides: TGTGCCATCAGTGATACGGGGGTCCTTGGGAATTCACCCCTCCACTTT.

This clonotype was detected only a few times. V gene TRBV5-6 combines with J gene TRBJ2-1; 10 nucleotides align to TRBD2. V shed 0 bases and J 9 bases; nucleotides not matched to a gene: 9. The CDR3 is 16 residues long. Germline values: CDR1 SGHDT, CDR2 YYEEEE. CDR3 amino acids: CASSLAILAGRGEQFF. The CDR3 DNA reads as TGTGCCAGCAGCTTGGCTATACTAGCGGGGCGGGGTGAGCAGTTCTTC.

In its sample, this clonotype was seen many times. The V call is TRBV10-3, the J call TRBJ1-1, with TRBD1 as a possible D gene (5 bases). Looked up from germline, CDR1 is ENHRY and CDR2 is SYGVKD. This CDR3 is 13 amino acids long. V was shortened by 6 bases and J by 6 bases, with 14 bases between the two germline ends. The DNA for the CDR3 is TGTGCCATCAGGAAGCTCGAGACAGCTGAAGCTTTCTTT. The encoded protein is CAIRKLETAEAFF.

This clonotype showed up many times. The junction and the germline gene differ at one end; a read error may be behind it. This chain joins TRBV5-1 and TRBJ2-3; maybe TRBD1 (5 bases). The length of the CDR3 is 13 residues. Germline lookup yields CDR1 SGHRS and CDR2 YFSETQ. CDR3 sequence: CASSRQSTDTQYF. The CDR3 nucleotides are TGTGCCAGCAGTCGACAGAGCACAGATACGCAGTATTTT.

This clonotype was seen repeatedly, ten times or more. This chain links TRBV10-3 with TRBJ2-3; D is uncertain. CDR1 and CDR2 (germline): ENHRY, SYGVKD. The CDR3 consists of 13 residues. V was clipped by 2 bases and J by 3 bases, with 6 bases between them. CDR3 sequence: CAISETGTDTQYF. The CDR3 DNA reads TGTGCCATCAGTGAGACTGGGACAGATACGCAGTATTTT.

The chain joins TRBV20-1 to TRBJ1-1; a weak D match, TRBD1 (6 bases). CDR1 and CDR2 (germline): DFQATT, SNEGSKA (reference sequence). V was shortened by 3 bases and J by 4 bases, with 15 bases between the two germline ends. The CDR3 extends over 14 amino acids. CDR3 protein: CSARGSQGSTEAFF. The CDR3 DNA reads TGCAGTGCTAGGGGTAGCCAGGGGAGCACTGAAGCTTTCTTT.

This clonotype was counted between two and nine times. V and J are TRBV24-1 and TRBJ2-1; 9 nucleotides align to TRBD2. Looked up from germline, CDR1 is KGHDR and CDR2 is SFDVKD. The length of the CDR3 is 16 residues. After removal of 4 bases from V and 0 bases from J, the junction contained 3 bases not matched to a gene. DNA of the CDR3: TGTGCCACCAGTGACCCTAGCGGGGACTCCTACAATGAGCAGTTCTTC. Translated: CATSDPSGDSYNEQFF.

This clonotype was found a few times. Mismatch with germline at one junction end may stem from a read error. The V call is TRBV29-1, the J call TRBJ1-2; D gene unclear. There are 8 residues in the CDR3. Germline assignment: CDR1 SQVTM and CDR2 ANQGSEA. The CDR3 DNA follows: TGCAGCGTTGGTGATGGGGTCTTT. Its translation is CSVGDGVF.